Shown below are 18 T cell receptor beta chains from a single sample sequenced in a study of blood T cell repertoires in COVID-19. Produced via immunoSEQ multiplex PCR; TCRdb's table is partial and in-frame only. The sample gives about 150,000 clones, about 88% of which show up once; 7% is in the top ten. The sequenced material came from PBMCs or T cells enriched from blood (not recorded which). The origin of the receptors is a woman in her forties or fifties who had recovered from COVID-19.

Details on this clone: Additional DNA sequences in this sample encode the identical CDR3. The rearrangement links TRBV2 to TRBJ1-5; 8 nucleotides line up with TRBD1. This CDR3 spans 14 amino acids. J was trimmed by 4 bases and V by 4 bases; bases with no gene match: 3. The germline V gene has CDR1 SNHLY and CDR2 FYNNEI. The CDR3 protein is CASSGTGGNQPQHF. In DNA, the CDR3 is TGTGCCAGCAGTGGAACAGGGGGGAATCAGCCCCAGCATTTT.

The chain has TRBV28 and TRBJ1-2; D uncertain. The CDR3 has 14 amino acids. Trimming pared 7 bases from V and 2 bases from J, leaving 14 bases between. Germline V gene data show CDR1 as MDHEN and CDR2 as SYDVKM. CDR3 sequence (DNA): TGTGCCAGCACCACAGATACCGACAACTATGGCTACACCTTC. Amino acids: CASTTDTDNYGYTF.

The gene calls are TRBV6-2 or TRBV6-3 and TRBJ2-7, with 11 nucleotides matching TRBD2. The ends lost 4 bases at V and 2 bases at J; junction bases unmatched: 7. Per the germline V gene, CDR1 is MNHEY and CDR2 is SVGEGT. The CDR3 sequence is 16 residues long. The CDR3 protein is CASSFGLAGAPYEQYF. In DNA form, the CDR3 reads TGTGCCAGCAGTTTTGGACTAGCGGGCGCACCCTACGAGCAGTACTTC.

The rearrangement links TRBV2 to TRBJ1-5, with a weak D call TRBD1 (6 bases). Germline V gives CDR1 SNHLY, CDR2 FYNNEI. The CDR3 spans 14 residues. V was trimmed by 8 bases and J by 2 bases, leaving 13 bases between them. CDR3 coding DNA: TGTGCCAGCTCTCGCCCAGGGGGCAATCAGCCCCAGCATTTT. Encoded protein: CASSRPGGNQPQHF.

DNA of the CDR3: TGCGCCAGCAGCTGGAGAACCGGGACTAGCGCAAACAATGAGCAGTTCTTC. It codes for CASSWRTGTSANNEQFF. V is TRBV5-1 and J is TRBJ2-1, with 10 bases identical to TRBD2. CDR1 is SGHRS, CDR2 YFSETQ, per germline. The CDR3 runs 17 residues. After removal of 3 bases from V and 5 bases from J, the junction contained 11 bases not matched to a gene.

This clone was seen more than once but under ten times. The chain uses TRBV2 and TRBJ1-5, with 11 positions matching TRBD1. The ends lost 3 bases at V and 6 bases at J; junction bases unmatched: 4. The germline V gene has CDR1 SNHLY and CDR2 FYNNEI. The CDR3 loop spans 15 amino acids. The CDR3 DNA sequence: TGTGCCAGCAGTGAGGGGGACAGGGGGTTTCAGCCCCAGCATTTT. It specifies CASSEGDRGFQPQHF.

The rearrangement links TRBV24-1 to TRBJ2-7, with 8 bases aligning to TRBD1. Looked up from germline, CDR1 is KGHDR and CDR2 is SFDVKD. The CDR3 runs 16 residues. Trimming removed 4 bases from V and 3 bases from J; junction bases left unmatched: 10. The CDR3 coding sequence is TGTGCCACCAGTGACCCGGACAGGGCTACCTTCTACGAGCAGTACTTC. Amino acid sequence: CATSDPDRATFYEQYF.

This clone came up once. The chain combines TRBV19 with TRBJ2-2, with TRBD2 identical over 9 bases. Germline-derived CDR1 and CDR2 are LNHDA and SQIVND (reference sequence). V lost 7 bases and J lost 4; bases outside the gene matches: 7. The CDR3 loop spans 15 amino acids. CDR3 sequence reads: CASTKTSGITGELFF. In DNA form, the CDR3 reads TGTGCCAGTACTAAGACTAGCGGAATCACCGGGGAGCTGTTTTTT. Based on the CDR3 plus reference TRBV19 and TRBJ2-2, the full variable domain is DGGITQSPKYLFRKEGQNVTLSCEQNLNHDAMYWYRQDPGQGLRLIYYSQIVNDFQKGDIAEGYSVSREKKESFPLTVTSAQKNPTAFYLCASTKTSGITGELFFGEGSRLTVL.

The CDR3 coding sequence is TGCGCCAGCAGCCAAGGTCTAGCGGGCCTCTCCTACGAGCAGTACTTC. It encodes CASSQGLAGLSYEQYF. This sequence joins TRBV4-1 and TRBJ2-7, with 8 bases lining up with TRBD2. The V gene's germline CDR1 is MGHRA and CDR2 YSYEKL. The junction had 5 bases not matched to a gene; V was cut back by 1 base and J by 0 bases. This CDR3 contains 16 residues.

The table lists this clone with many counts. The V gene is TRBV7-2, the J gene TRBJ2-5, with TRBD2 as a possible D gene (5 bases). Trimming removed 0 bases at V and 5 bases at J, with 19 bases between. This CDR3 comprises 17 residues. Germline V gene sequence: CDR1 SGHTA, CDR2 FQGNSA. In nucleotides, the CDR3 is TGTGCCAGCAGCTTAGCCCGAAGCGGACCCGAAGGGGAGACCCAGTACTTC. Amino acids: CASSLARSGPEGETQYF.

The chain couples TRBV2 to TRBJ1-1; 9 bases align to TRBD1. The CDR3 has 15 residues. CDR1 is SNHLY and CDR2 is FYNNEI in the germline V gene. V shed 8 bases, J shed 1 base, and the junction held 8 bases outside the gene matches. In DNA form, the CDR3 reads TGTGCCAGCCAGTGGGGGACAGGGAAGAACACTGAAGCTTTCTTT. Its translation: CASQWGTGKNTEAFF.

The rearrangement joins TRBV7-9 to TRBJ2-7; D is uncertain. This CDR3 comprises 17 residues. The V and J ends lost 5 bases and 2 bases respectively, with 22 bases between them. Germline V gene data show CDR1 as SEHNR and CDR2 as FQNEAQ (reference sequence). CDR3 sequence reads: CASSAPRFRQDTYEQYF. The DNA for the CDR3 is TGTGCCAGCAGCGCCCCCCGTTTCAGGCAAGACACCTACGAGCAGTACTTC.

The V call is TRBV7-9, the J call TRBJ2-1, with 8 positions matching TRBD2. V gave up 6 bases and J gave up 4 bases; unmatched junction bases: 11. This CDR3 has 16 residues. Germline lookup yields CDR1 SEHNR and CDR2 FQNEAQ (reference sequence). The CDR3, as DNA: TGTGCCAGCAGTTCCCTTAGCGGGATGGGGTACAATGAGCAGTTCTTC. It translates to CASSSLSGMGYNEQFF. The full variable domain, in which reference TRBV7-9 and TRBJ2-1 provide the parts outside the CDR3, is DTGVSQNPRHKITKRGQNVTFRCDPISEHNRLYWYRQTLGQGPEFLTYFQNEAQLEKSRLLSDRFSAERPKGSFSTLEIQRTEQGDSAMYLCASSSLSGMGYNEQFFGPGTRLTVL.

The CDR3 sequence: CASSPQGAREKLFF. In DNA, the CDR3 is TGTGCCAGCTCACCACAGGGGGCAAGGGAAAAACTGTTTTTT. V is TRBV18 and J is TRBJ1-4, with TRBD1 identical over 7 bases. With 1 base clipped from V and 8 bases from J, the junction kept 4 bases outside the gene matches. This CDR3 contains 14 residues. Germline V CDR1 and CDR2: KGHSH, LQKENI. Based on the CDR3 plus reference TRBV18 and TRBJ1-4, the full variable domain is NAGVMQNPRHLVRRRGQEARLRCSPMKGHSHVYWYRQLPEEGLKFMVYLQKENIIDESGMPKERFSAEFPKEGPSILRIQQVVRGDSAAYFCASSPQGAREKLFFGSGTQLSVL.

The V gene is TRBV19, the J gene TRBJ2-1; possible D gene TRBD1, 6 bases. Trimming took 3 bases from V and 0 from J, leaving 12 bases between them. The CDR3 sequence is 16 residues long. Per the germline V gene, CDR1 is LNHDA and CDR2 is SQIVND (reference sequence). CDR3 protein: CASSIGTPTSYNEQFF. The CDR3 coding sequence is TGTGCCAGTAGTATCGGGACACCTACCTCCTACAATGAGCAGTTCTTC. Combining the CDR3 with reference TRBV19 and TRBJ2-1 gives the whole variable domain DGGITQSPKYLFRKEGQNVTLSCEQNLNHDAMYWYRQDPGQGLRLIYYSQIVNDFQKGDIAEGYSVSREKKESFPLTVTSAQKNPTAFYLCASSIGTPTSYNEQFFGPGTRLTVL.

This chain uses TRBV6-2 or TRBV6-3 with TRBJ2-3; TRBD2 agrees at 7 bases. Looked up from germline, CDR1 is MNHEY and CDR2 is SVGEGT. This CDR3 comprises 16 residues. The ends lost 3 bases at V and 1 base at J; junction bases unmatched: 7. The DNA for the CDR3 is TGTGCCAGCAGTTATGAGGCGGGGAGGGGCACAGATACGCAGTATTTT. As protein: CASSYEAGRGTDTQYF.

V is TRBV7-9 and J is TRBJ1-3; 7 bases agree with TRBD1. The CDR3 has 15 amino acids. Per germline, CDR1 SEHNR and CDR2 FQNEAQ (reference sequence). V dropped 8 bases and J dropped 4; count of bases not matched to a gene: 11. The CDR3 DNA reads TGTGCCAGCGGATCGACAGGGAATGTGGGAAACACCATATATTTT. This translates into CASGSTGNVGNTIYF.

This chain joins TRBV20-1 and TRBJ1-1; D perhaps matches TRBD1 (6 bases). Per the germline V gene, CDR1 is DFQATT and CDR2 is SNEGSKA (reference sequence). V dropped 3 bases and J dropped 1 base, with 9 bases sitting between them. The CDR3 is 13 residues long. The CDR3 protein is CSASGGKNTEAFF. CDR3 DNA sequence: TGCAGTGCTAGTGGGGGCAAGAACACTGAAGCTTTCTTT.